What follows are 3 T cell receptor beta chains derived from one specimen sequenced in a study of early T cells in non-severe SARS-CoV-2 infection. TCRdb re-derived calls from the 5' RACE reads in MiXCR, one entry per CDR3 protein. The table includes 25,000 to 35,000 distinct CDR3 sequences, around 3% detected once. The sample comprised whole blood. These receptors were taken from an adult who was a healthcare worker with PCR-confirmed SARS-CoV-2 infection or an uninfected control (not recorded which).

This clonotype was counted many times. The chain links TRBV29-1 to TRBJ1-3; D perhaps matches TRBD1 (6 bases). Trimming stripped 4 bases from V and 4 bases from J, with 8 bases between. The CDR3 has 12 residues. Germline CDR1 reads SQVTM; CDR2 reads ANQGSEA. This CDR3 reads CSVVDRGNTIYF. The CDR3, as DNA: TGCAGCGTTGTGGACAGAGGAAACACCATATATTTT.

This clonotype has at least ten counts. The rearrangement links TRBV4-1 to TRBJ2-1; no clear D. There are 16 residues in the CDR3. Trimming took off 3 bases at V and 0 bases at J, with 12 bases between the two ends. CDR1 and CDR2 from the germline V gene are MGHRA and YSYEKL. For the CDR3, the DNA is TGCGCCAGCAGCCAGATCAACATGATCTCCTACAATGAGCAGTTCTTC. Encoded protein: CASSQINMISYNEQFF.

This clonotype was seen many times. This CDR3 reads CASSLDLGSIYEQYV. As DNA, the CDR3 is TGTGCCAGCAGCTTAGATCTGGGTTCGATCTACGAGCAGTACGTC. This rearrangement joins TRBV7-2 to TRBJ2-7; D is unclear. The CDR3 has 15 amino acids. Trimming pared 1 base from V and 3 bases from J, leaving 13 bases between. Germline values: CDR1 SGHTA, CDR2 FQGNSA.